This T cell receptor beta chain is from a study of T cell repertoires in cytomegalovirus infection. Overall study: Through public TCR beta signatures, both CMV infection and matching HLA type were indicated.

In germline, CDR1 is MNHEY, CDR2 SMNVEV (reference sequence). Trimming removed 4 bases at V and 0 bases at J, with 10 bases between. The CDR3 contains 16 residues. About this clonotype itself: Its antigen is currently unknown.

Study-wide results and limits: Ex vivo responses were dominated by HLA-C-restricted CMV-specific TCR beta clonotypes. Summed frequency of shared TCR beta families picked out CMV carriers who also had the relevant HLA.

TCRdb analysed the reads with MiXCR anew, one entry per CDR3 protein. Among some 300,000 distinct CDR3 sequences, around 9.6% were seen once, and the ten largest hold 2% to 3%. The gene calls are TRBV27 and TRBJ2-6; D might be TRBD2 (6 bases). Sequencing was done on a sample of PBMCs. This sequence was found in a human donor in good health (CMV status not recorded). Some clones in this sample may be carry-over from other donors' samples. The CDR3 nucleotides are TGTGCCAGCAGTTACGGGGGAAACTCTGGGGCCAACGTCCTGACTTTC. Its protein is CASSYGGNSGANVLTF.